This T cell receptor (beta chain) stems from a study of OX40 agonist ivuxolimab in advanced cancers. Points from the study as a whole: The study did not work out the antigen specificity of the expanded peripheral T cells.

Patients were ineligible given autoimmune disease history or systemic immunosuppression. V was cut by 3 bases and J by 5 bases, with 17 bases left in between. The CDR3 extends over 15 amino acids. CDR1 is SGHTA and CDR2 is FQGTGA in the germline V gene. Worth noting for this clone: Its antigen is still unknown.

Profiled with immunoSEQ multiplex PCR; TCRdb holds only in-frame clones, not every one. The sample includes 70,000 or so clones, more than 85% of them seen just once. The V gene is TRBV7-3, the J gene TRBJ2-7; D might be TRBD1 or TRBD2, each matching 6 bases. This receptor was obtained from an adult with an advanced solid tumor such as melanoma, head and neck, liver or kidney cancer. Source: CD4+ or CD8+ T cells sorted from blood, taken in a trial of the OX40 agonist ivuxolimab. CDR3 nucleotide sequence: TGTGCCAGCAGCTTTGGCCAGGGGAGGATGGACGAGCAGTACTTC. Its translation: CASSFGQGRMDEQYF.